One sample yielded the 3 T cell receptor beta chains listed below, sequenced in a study of T cell responses to AZD1222 COVID-19 vaccine listed by TCRdb under 2021. The meaning of the sample's time point label: about 28 days (+/-7) after the second vaccine dose. Library prep was done by the immunoSEQ multiplex PCR assay. TCRdb mirrors the immuneACCESS table, restricted to in-frame sequences. Some clones are absent from its copies; in checked studies, under half trace to an unresolved V gene, and the reason for the others is unknown. The table for this sample lists roughly 33,000 clones; approximately 80% of them were counted only once. The top ten hold approximately 4.8% of the sample. Sequenced material: peripheral blood, taken 28 days after the second AZD1222 dose. The receptors were gathered from an adult who received the AZD1222 COVID-19 vaccine.

The chain couples TRBV6-2 or TRBV6-3 to TRBJ1-2, with TRBD1 matching 10 bases. This CDR3 comprises 14 residues. Per the germline V gene, CDR1 is MNHEY and CDR2 is SVGEGT. J gave up 6 bases and V 4 bases, and 5 bases lay outside the gene matches. The CDR3 sequence is CASSWPGQGNGYTF. CDR3 DNA sequence: TGTGCCAGCAGTTGGCCGGGACAGGGGAATGGCTACACCTTC.

The V gene is TRBV6-5, the J gene TRBJ1-1; TRBD1 matches 7 bases. The junction had 7 bases not matched to a gene; V was cut back by 6 bases and J by 0 bases. Germline assignment: CDR1 MNHEY and CDR2 SVGAGI. The CDR3 is made up of 15 amino acids. Written as DNA, the CDR3 is TGTGCCAGCAGGGCGGAGGGACAGATGAACACTGAAGCTTTCTTT. It specifies CASRAEGQMNTEAFF.

This clone was observed once. The rearrangement links TRBV6-2 or TRBV6-3 to TRBJ2-1; D is unresolved. The germline V gene has CDR1 MNHEY and CDR2 SVGEGT. Trimming pared 4 bases from V and 8 bases from J, leaving 6 bases between. This CDR3 contains 11 residues. The CDR3 region is CASSFLDEQFF. The CDR3 DNA is TGTGCCAGCAGTTTTTTGGATGAGCAGTTCTTC.